These 24 T cell receptor beta chains were all obtained from the same sample, sequenced in a study of cytotoxic CD8 clonotypes in ibrutinib-treated CLL (dated by TCRdb to about 2021). Receptors were amplified or captured by the immunoSEQ multiplex PCR assay. Drawn from immuneACCESS, this table holds only the in-frame rearrangements with V and J called that TCRdb kept. Clones are partly lost; checked studies trace under half to an unresolved V gene and leave the rest unexplained. This sample gives fewer than 35,000 clones in total; approximately 69% of them show up just once. The ten largest make up approximately 30% of the sample. The sample consisted of PBMCs, taken before ibrutinib treatment. The receptors derive from a human donor with chronic lymphocytic leukemia.

This chain joins TRBV15 and TRBJ1-2; D is ambiguous. The CDR3 has 12 residues. Germline V gene lookup returns CDR1 LNHNV and CDR2 YYDKDF (reference sequence). Between the trimmed V and J ends, which lost 0 bases and 4 bases, there was a span of 3 bases. The CDR3 sequence: CATSRDLYGYTF. As DNA, the CDR3 is TGTGCCACCAGCAGAGACCTCTATGGCTACACCTTC.

The rearrangement links TRBV18 to TRBJ2-7; weak D call: TRBD1 (6 bases). There are 13 residues in the CDR3. The V and J ends lost 2 bases and 6 bases respectively, with 11 bases between them. CDR1 KGHSH and CDR2 LQKENI come from the germline V gene. CDR3 bases: TGTGCCAGCTCACCATCAGGGGCTGGCGAGCAGTACTTC. It specifies CASSPSGAGEQYF.

The V gene is TRBV2, the J gene TRBJ2-7; 8 positions agree with TRBD1. From germline, CDR1 is SNHLY and CDR2 FYNNEI. After removal of 4 bases from V and 6 bases from J, the junction contained 5 bases not matched to a gene. The CDR3 totals 13 residues. The CDR3 is CASSAAGGGEQYF. In DNA form, the CDR3 reads TGTGCCAGCAGTGCGGCAGGGGGCGGCGAGCAGTACTTC.

The chain recombines TRBV5-1 with TRBJ2-5, with 9 bases matching TRBD1. V lost 7 bases and J lost 3; bases outside the gene matches: 7. The CDR3 runs to 14 residues. Germline CDR1 reads SGHRS; CDR2 reads YFSETQ. The CDR3 region has the DNA TGCGCCAGCGGCCGGGACAGGGTTGAAGAGACCCAGTACTTC. This gives the protein CASGRDRVEETQYF.

This clone was recorded a few times. This chain links TRBV18 with TRBJ2-1; the match to TRBD2 covers 7 bases. Trimming cost V 5 bases and J 0 bases; bases outside gene matches: 7. CDR3 size: 16 residues. Germline V gene lookup returns CDR1 KGHSH and CDR2 LQKENI. The CDR3 sequence: CASSSSGPFSYNEQFF. CDR3 sequence (DNA): TGTGCCAGCTCATCTAGCGGCCCCTTCTCCTACAATGAGCAGTTCTTC.

V gene TRBV4-2 combines with J gene TRBJ2-3, with 7 bases fitting TRBD2. Germline lookup yields CDR1 LGHNA and CDR2 YNFKEQ. The CDR3 is 15 residues long. V trimming: 0 bases; J trimming: 6 bases; junction bases outside the gene matches: 6. CDR3 sequence reads: CASSQDETSSDTQYF. As DNA, the CDR3 is TGTGCCAGCAGCCAAGACGAGACTAGCTCGGATACGCAGTATTTT.

This clone appeared a few times. The J gene is TRBJ1-3, the V gene TRBV28; D perhaps matches TRBD1 (5 bases). The CDR3 consists of 13 residues. V was clipped by 6 bases and J by 7 bases, with 13 bases between them. In germline, CDR1 is MDHEN, CDR2 SYDVKM. CDR3 loop: CASSGTSRNTIYF. As DNA, the CDR3 is TGTGCCAGCAGCGGGACCTCCCGGAACACCATATATTTT.

This clone came up a few times. CDR3 sequence reads: CASSPTGAYGYTF. The CDR3 DNA reads as TGTGCCAGCAGTCCAACAGGGGCCTATGGCTACACCTTC. The rearrangement links TRBV28 to TRBJ1-2; 7 positions agree with TRBD1. After removal of 5 bases from V and 4 bases from J, the junction contained 4 bases not matched to a gene. Germline V gene data show CDR1 as MDHEN and CDR2 as SYDVKM. The CDR3 loop spans 13 amino acids.

In its sample, this clone was seen once. The V call is TRBV7-9, the J call TRBJ1-2; D remains ambiguous. The V and J ends lost 4 bases and 7 bases respectively, with 13 bases between them. From germline, CDR1 is SEHNR and CDR2 FQNEAQ (reference sequence). CDR3 length: 13 residues. The CDR3 DNA follows: TGTGCCAGCAGCTCCGGCCCTTCAGGTGGCTACACCTTC. It yields the protein CASSSGPSGGYTF.

J is TRBJ2-7 and V is TRBV27, with D possibly being TRBD1 (6 bases). V was trimmed by 5 bases and J by 3 bases, leaving 14 bases between them. Germline values: CDR1 MNHEY, CDR2 SMNVEV (reference sequence). The CDR3 is made up of 14 amino acids. The CDR3 nucleotides are TGTGCCAGCAGTAGGACAGTCTTATACTACGAGCAGTACTTC. This encodes CASSRTVLYYEQYF.

V usage is TRBV29-1 and J usage is TRBJ1-1; D gene uncertain. Trimming stripped 6 bases from V and 0 bases from J, with 11 bases between. The CDR3 sequence is 13 residues long. Germline V gene lookup returns CDR1 SQVTM and CDR2 ANQGSEA. The CDR3 protein is CSVQLTVNTEAFF. The CDR3 DNA sequence: TGCAGCGTCCAATTGACTGTGAACACTGAAGCTTTCTTT.

By sample share, this clone is medium-sized. This chain links TRBV7-9 with TRBJ1-1; D unclear. This CDR3 has 13 residues. The V and J ends lost 5 bases and 3 bases respectively, with 10 bases between them. CDR1 SEHNR and CDR2 FQNEAQ come from the germline V gene (reference sequence). CDR3 loop: CASSPQGHTEAFF. As DNA, the CDR3 is TGTGCCAGCAGCCCCCAAGGCCACACTGAAGCTTTCTTT.

This rearrangement joins TRBV27 to TRBJ2-1, with a tentative D call TRBD1 (5 bases). The CDR3 totals 11 residues. Per the germline V gene, CDR1 is MNHEY and CDR2 is SMNVEV (reference sequence). V shed 3 bases and J shed 10 bases, with 7 bases lying between them. The CDR3 coding sequence is TGTGCCAGCAGTTTCGGACACGAGCAGTTCTTC. Translating it yields CASSFGHEQFF.

The table lists this clone with a few counts. The rearrangement links TRBV4-1 to TRBJ1-2; the match to TRBD1 covers 9 bases. The germline gives CDR1 MGHRA, CDR2 YSYEKL. The CDR3 is 14 residues long. J lost 10 bases, V lost 6 bases, and 12 bases had no gene match. In DNA, the CDR3 is TGCGCCAGCAGGCGATTCGGGACAGGGAAGTTCTACACCTTC. Residues: CASRRFGTGKFYTF.

This clone came up a few times. The chain uses TRBV19 and TRBJ2-1, with TRBD1 as a possible D gene (7 bases). This CDR3 comprises 17 residues. Germline CDR1 is LNHDA and CDR2 is SQIVND (reference sequence). The germline V and J ends were trimmed by 5 bases and 2 bases, with 19 bases remaining between them. This CDR3 is CASSEWRDSRTYNEQFF. CDR3 bases: TGTGCCAGTAGTGAATGGCGGGACAGCAGAACCTACAATGAGCAGTTCTTC.

V is TRBV7-2 and J is TRBJ1-6; 9 positions match TRBD1. Losses at the gene ends were 2 bases for V and 9 bases for J; bases not matched to a gene: 5. The germline V gene encodes CDR1 SGHTA and CDR2 FQGNSA. CDR3 size: 15 residues. The CDR3 here is CASSLRTGAGSPLHF. CDR3 DNA sequence: TGTGCCAGCAGCTTAAGGACAGGGGCAGGTTCACCCCTCCACTTT. The variable domain in full, completed from reference TRBV7-2 and TRBJ1-6, reads GAGVSQSPSNKVTEKGKDVELRCDPISGHTALYWYRQSLGQGLEFLIYFQGNSAPDKSGLPSDRFSAERTGGSVSTLTIQRTQQEDSAVYLCASSLRTGAGSPLHFGNGTRLTVT.

The rearrangement joins TRBV19 to TRBJ1-5, with 7 bases lining up with TRBD1. V was pared by 6 bases and J by 0 bases, with 5 bases of the junction left unmatched. This CDR3 is built from 15 residues. Germline V gene data show CDR1 as LNHDA and CDR2 as SQIVND (reference sequence). CDR3 residues: CASRGGTASNQPQHF. CDR3 DNA: TGTGCCAGTAGGGGTGGGACAGCTAGCAATCAGCCCCAGCATTTT.

This clone was observed once. V and J are TRBV6-5 and TRBJ1-1, with D perhaps matching TRBD1 (5 bases). Germline V lookup: CDR1 MNHEY, CDR2 SVGAGI. The CDR3 contains 14 residues. The V and J ends lost 2 bases and 0 bases respectively, with 7 bases between them. The CDR3: CASSYTGVNTEAFF. CDR3 nucleotide sequence: TGTGCCAGCAGTTACACAGGTGTGAACACTGAAGCTTTCTTT.

The chain employs TRBV9 and TRBJ2-2; D remains unclear. V was clipped by 0 bases and J by 6 bases, with 3 bases between them. Germline lookup yields CDR1 SGDLS and CDR2 YYNGEE. The CDR3 sequence is 12 residues long. In DNA, the CDR3 is TGTGCCAGCAGCGTAGTGGCCGGGGAGCTGTTTTTT. It translates to CASSVVAGELFF.

V usage is TRBV6-6 and J usage is TRBJ2-7; no definite D call. V gave up 0 bases and J gave up 3 bases, with 3 bases separating them. The germline CDR1 and CDR2 sequences are MNHNY and SVGAGI (reference sequence). This CDR3 comprises 12 residues. This chain's CDR3 is CASSYSRYEQYF. The CDR3 DNA is TGTGCCAGCAGTTACTCGCGCTACGAGCAGTACTTC.

The CDR3 protein is CASRPGSSGANVLTF. CDR3 nucleotides: TGTGCCAGCCGCCCCGGAAGCTCTGGGGCCAACGTCCTGACTTTC. The chain carries TRBV27 and TRBJ2-6; D is undetermined. The CDR3 consists of 15 residues. The V gene lost 8 bases and the J gene lost 0 bases, with 11 bases spanning the gap. Per the germline V gene, CDR1 is MNHEY and CDR2 is SMNVEV (reference sequence).

This sequence joins TRBV25-1 and TRBJ1-4; TRBD1 is a possible D gene (6 bases). The germline V gene has CDR1 MGHDK and CDR2 SYGVNS. Trimming took off 4 bases at V and 3 bases at J, with 9 bases between the two ends. The CDR3 is 14 amino acids. CDR3: CASSAGASNEKLFF. In DNA, the CDR3 is TGTGCCAGCAGTGCAGGGGCCTCTAATGAAAAACTGTTTTTT.

The table lists this clone with a few counts. CDR3 sequence: CASSSAANYGYTF. The CDR3 bases are TGTGCCAGCAGTTCGGCAGCTAACTATGGCTACACCTTC. This chain connects TRBV25-1 to TRBJ1-2; D is undetermined. The CDR3 is 13 amino acids. Between the trimmed V and J ends, which lost 5 bases and 0 bases, there was a span of 7 bases. Germline V gene data show CDR1 as MGHDK and CDR2 as SYGVNS.

This chain joins TRBV14 and TRBJ2-7; D is possibly TRBD1 (6 bases). The germline V gene encodes CDR1 SGHDN and CDR2 FVKESK. There are 20 residues in the CDR3. Between the trimmed V and J ends, which lost 1 base and 3 bases, there was a span of 28 bases. The CDR3 bases are TGTGCCAGCAGCCAAGGAAGCCGGGACACCAACTTGGCCTTTAACTACGAGCAGTACTTC. Protein product: CASSQGSRDTNLAFNYEQYF.